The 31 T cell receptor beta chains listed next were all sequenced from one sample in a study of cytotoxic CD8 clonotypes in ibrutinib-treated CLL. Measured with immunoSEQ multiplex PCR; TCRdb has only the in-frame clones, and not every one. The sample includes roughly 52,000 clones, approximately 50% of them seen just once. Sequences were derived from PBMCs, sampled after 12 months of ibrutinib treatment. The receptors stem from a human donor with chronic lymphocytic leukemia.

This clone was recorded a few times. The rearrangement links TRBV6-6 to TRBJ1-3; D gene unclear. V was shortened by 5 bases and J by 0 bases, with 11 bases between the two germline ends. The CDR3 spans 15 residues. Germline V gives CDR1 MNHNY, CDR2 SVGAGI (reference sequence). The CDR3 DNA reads TGTGCCAGCAGTACTAGGACCGGCTCTGGAAACACCATATATTTT. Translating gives CASSTRTGSGNTIYF.

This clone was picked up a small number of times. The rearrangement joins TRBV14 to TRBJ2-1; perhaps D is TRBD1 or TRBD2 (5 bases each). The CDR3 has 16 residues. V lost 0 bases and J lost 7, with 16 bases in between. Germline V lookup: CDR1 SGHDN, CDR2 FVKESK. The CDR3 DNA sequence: TGTGCCAGCAGCCAAGATAGGCAGGGAGTGGGTAATGAGCAGTTCTTC. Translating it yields CASSQDRQGVGNEQFF.

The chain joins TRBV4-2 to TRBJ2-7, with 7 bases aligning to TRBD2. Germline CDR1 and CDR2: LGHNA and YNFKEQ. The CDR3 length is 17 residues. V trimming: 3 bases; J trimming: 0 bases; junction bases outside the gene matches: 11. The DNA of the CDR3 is TGTGCCAGCAGCCAGAGTATAGCGGGTCAAAGCTCCTACGAGCAGTACTTC. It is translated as CASSQSIAGQSSYEQYF.

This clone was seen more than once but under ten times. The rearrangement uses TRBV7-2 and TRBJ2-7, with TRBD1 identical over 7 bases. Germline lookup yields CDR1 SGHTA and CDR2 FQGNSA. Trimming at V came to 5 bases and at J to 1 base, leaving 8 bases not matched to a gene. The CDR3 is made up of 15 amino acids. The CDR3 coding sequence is TGTGCCAGCAGCCTCCGGACAGGCCATTCCTACGAGCAGTACTTC. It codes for CASSLRTGHSYEQYF. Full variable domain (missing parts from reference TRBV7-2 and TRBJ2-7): GAGVSQSPSNKVTEKGKDVELRCDPISGHTALYWYRQSLGQGLEFLIYFQGNSAPDKSGLPSDRFSAERTGGSVSTLTIQRTQQEDSAVYLCASSLRTGHSYEQYFGPGTRLTVT.

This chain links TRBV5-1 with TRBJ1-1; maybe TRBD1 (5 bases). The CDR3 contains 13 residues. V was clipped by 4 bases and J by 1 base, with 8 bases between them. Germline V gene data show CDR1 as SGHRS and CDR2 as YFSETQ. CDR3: CASSLGRNTEAFF. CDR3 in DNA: TGCGCCAGCAGCCTGGGACGGAACACTGAAGCTTTCTTT.

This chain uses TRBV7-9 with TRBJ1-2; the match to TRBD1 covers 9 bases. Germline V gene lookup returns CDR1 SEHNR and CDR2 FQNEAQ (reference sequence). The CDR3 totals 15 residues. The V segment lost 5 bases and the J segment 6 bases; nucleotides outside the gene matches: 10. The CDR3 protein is CASSPDRGVDDGYTF. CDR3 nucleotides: TGTGCCAGCAGCCCGGACAGGGGAGTAGATGATGGCTACACCTTC.

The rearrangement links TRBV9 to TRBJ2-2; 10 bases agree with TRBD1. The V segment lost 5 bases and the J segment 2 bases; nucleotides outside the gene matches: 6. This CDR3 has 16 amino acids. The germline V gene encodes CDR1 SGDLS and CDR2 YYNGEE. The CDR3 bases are TGTGCCAGCAGGGATGACAGGGGGCAAAACACCGGGGAGCTGTTTTTT. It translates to CASRDDRGQNTGELFF.

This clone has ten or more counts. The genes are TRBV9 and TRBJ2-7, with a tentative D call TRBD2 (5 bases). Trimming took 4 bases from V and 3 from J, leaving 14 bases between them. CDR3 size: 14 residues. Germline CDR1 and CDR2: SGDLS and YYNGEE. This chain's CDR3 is CASSNQRGGYEQYF. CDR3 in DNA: TGTGCCAGCAGCAACCAGAGAGGAGGCTACGAGCAGTACTTC. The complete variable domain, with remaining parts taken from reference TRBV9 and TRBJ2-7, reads DSGVTQTPKHLITATGQRVTLRCSPRSGDLSVYWYQQSLDQGLQFLIQYYNGEERAKGNILERFSAQQFPDLHSELNLSSLELGDSALYFCASSNQRGGYEQYFGPGTRLTVT.

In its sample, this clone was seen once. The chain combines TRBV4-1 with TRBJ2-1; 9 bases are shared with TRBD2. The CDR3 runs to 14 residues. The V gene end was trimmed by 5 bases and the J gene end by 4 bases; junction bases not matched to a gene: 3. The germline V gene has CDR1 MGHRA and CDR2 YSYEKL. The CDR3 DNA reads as TGCGCCAGCAGCGCGGCGGGGGGGTACAATGAGCAGTTCTTC. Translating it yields CASSAAGGYNEQFF.

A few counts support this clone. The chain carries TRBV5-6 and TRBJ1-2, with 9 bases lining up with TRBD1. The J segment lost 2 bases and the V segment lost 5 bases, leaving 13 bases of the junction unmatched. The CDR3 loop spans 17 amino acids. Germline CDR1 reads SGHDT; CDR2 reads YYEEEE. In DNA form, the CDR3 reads TGTGCCAGCAGAGATCCCGGGGGGACAGGGATAAACTATGGCTACACCTTC. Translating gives CASRDPGGTGINYGYTF.

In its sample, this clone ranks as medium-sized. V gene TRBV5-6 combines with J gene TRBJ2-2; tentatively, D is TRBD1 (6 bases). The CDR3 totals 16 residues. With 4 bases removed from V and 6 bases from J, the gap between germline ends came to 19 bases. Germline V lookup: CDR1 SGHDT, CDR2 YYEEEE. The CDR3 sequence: CASSLNRERAAGELFF. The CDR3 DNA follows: TGTGCCAGCAGCCTAAACAGGGAAAGGGCAGCCGGGGAGCTGTTTTTT.

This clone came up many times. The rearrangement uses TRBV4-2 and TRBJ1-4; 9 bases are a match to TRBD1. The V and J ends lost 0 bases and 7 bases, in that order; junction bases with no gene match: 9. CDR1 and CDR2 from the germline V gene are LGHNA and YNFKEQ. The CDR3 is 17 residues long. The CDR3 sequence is CASSQDRTGQGVEKLFF. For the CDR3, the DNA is TGTGCCAGCAGCCAAGATCGGACGGGACAGGGAGTTGAAAAACTGTTTTTT.

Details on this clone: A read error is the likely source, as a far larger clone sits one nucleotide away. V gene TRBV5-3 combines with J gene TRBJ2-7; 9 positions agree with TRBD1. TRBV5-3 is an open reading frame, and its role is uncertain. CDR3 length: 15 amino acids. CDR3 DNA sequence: TGTGCCAGCAGCTCAATGGGACAGGGATTCCACGAGCAGTACTTC. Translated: CASSSMGQGFHEQYF.

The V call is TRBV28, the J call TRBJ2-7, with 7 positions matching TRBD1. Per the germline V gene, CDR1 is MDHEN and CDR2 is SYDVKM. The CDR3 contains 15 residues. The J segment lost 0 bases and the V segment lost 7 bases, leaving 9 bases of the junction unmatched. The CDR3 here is CASTKGGQSSYEQYF. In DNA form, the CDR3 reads TGTGCCAGCACCAAAGGGGGACAGAGCTCCTACGAGCAGTACTTC.

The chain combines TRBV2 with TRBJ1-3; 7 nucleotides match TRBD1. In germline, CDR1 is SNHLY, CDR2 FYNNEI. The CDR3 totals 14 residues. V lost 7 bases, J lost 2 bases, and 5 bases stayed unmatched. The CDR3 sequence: CASIPDRAGNTIYF. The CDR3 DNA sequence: TGTGCCAGCATACCAGACAGGGCTGGAAACACCATATATTTT.

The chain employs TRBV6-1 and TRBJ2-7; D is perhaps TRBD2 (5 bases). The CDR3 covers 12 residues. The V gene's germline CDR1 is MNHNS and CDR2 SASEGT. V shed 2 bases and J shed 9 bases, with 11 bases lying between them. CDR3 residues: CASSEPHRGQYF. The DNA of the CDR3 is TGTGCCAGCAGTGAACCCCACCGGGGGCAGTACTTC.

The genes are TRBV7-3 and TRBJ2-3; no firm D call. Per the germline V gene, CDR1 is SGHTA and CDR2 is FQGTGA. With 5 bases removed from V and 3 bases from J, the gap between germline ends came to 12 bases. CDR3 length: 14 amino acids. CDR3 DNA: TGTGCCAGCAGCCCATCTGCGCCAACAGATACGCAGTATTTT. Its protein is CASSPSAPTDTQYF. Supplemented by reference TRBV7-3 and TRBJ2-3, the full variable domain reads GAGVSQTPSNKVTEKGKYVELRCDPISGHTALYWYRQSLGQGPEFLIYFQGTGAADDSGLPNDRFFAVRPEGSVSTLKIQRTERGDSAVYLCASSPSAPTDTQYFGPGTRLTVL.

The CDR3 spells CASSLQGTGDKGGYTF. The CDR3 DNA is TGCGCCAGCAGCTTACAGGGGACAGGGGACAAGGGTGGCTACACCTTC. This chain links TRBV5-1 with TRBJ1-2; 10 nucleotides match TRBD1. Trimming took 2 bases from V and 7 from J; bases not matched to a gene: 11. The CDR3 has 16 residues. Per the germline V gene, CDR1 is SGHRS and CDR2 is YFSETQ.

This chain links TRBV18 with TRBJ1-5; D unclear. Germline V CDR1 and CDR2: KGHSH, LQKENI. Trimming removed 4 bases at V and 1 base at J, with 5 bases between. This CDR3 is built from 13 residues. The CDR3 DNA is TGTGCCAGCTCACAGGGAAGCAATCAGCCCCAGCATTTT. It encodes CASSQGSNQPQHF. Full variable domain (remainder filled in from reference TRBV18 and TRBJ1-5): NAGVMQNPRHLVRRRGQEARLRCSPMKGHSHVYWYRQLPEEGLKFMVYLQKENIIDESGMPKERFSAEFPKEGPSILRIQQVVRGDSAAYFCASSQGSNQPQHFGDGTRLSIL.

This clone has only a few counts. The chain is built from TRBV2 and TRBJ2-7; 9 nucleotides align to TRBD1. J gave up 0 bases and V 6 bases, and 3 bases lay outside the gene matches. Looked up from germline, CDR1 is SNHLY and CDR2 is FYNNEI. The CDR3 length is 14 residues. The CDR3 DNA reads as TGTGCCAGCAGGGAGGACAGGGGCTCCTACGAGCAGTACTTC. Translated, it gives CASREDRGSYEQYF.

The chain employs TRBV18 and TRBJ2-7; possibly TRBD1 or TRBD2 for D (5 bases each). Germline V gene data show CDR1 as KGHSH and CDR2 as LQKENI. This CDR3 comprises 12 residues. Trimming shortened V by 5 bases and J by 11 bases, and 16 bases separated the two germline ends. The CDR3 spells CASSTGRGAEYF. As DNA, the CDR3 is TGTGCCAGCTCAACAGGTCGGGGAGCGGAGTACTTC. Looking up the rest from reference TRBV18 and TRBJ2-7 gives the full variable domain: NAGVMQNPRHLVRRRGQEARLRCSPMKGHSHVYWYRQLPEEGLKFMVYLQKENIIDESGMPKERFSAEFPKEGPSILRIQQVVRGDSAAYFCASSTGRGAEYFGPGTRLTVT.

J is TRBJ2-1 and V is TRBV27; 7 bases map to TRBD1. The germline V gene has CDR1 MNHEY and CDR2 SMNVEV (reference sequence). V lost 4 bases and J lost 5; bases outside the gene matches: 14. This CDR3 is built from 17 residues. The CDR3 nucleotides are TGTGCCAGCAGTTCTAGCCACAGGGGAGTGTCCCACAATGAGCAGTTCTTC. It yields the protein CASSSSHRGVSHNEQFF.

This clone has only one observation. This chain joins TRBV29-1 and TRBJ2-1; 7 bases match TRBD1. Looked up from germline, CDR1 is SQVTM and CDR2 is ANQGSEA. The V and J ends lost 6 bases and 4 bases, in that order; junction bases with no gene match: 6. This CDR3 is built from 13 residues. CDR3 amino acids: CSVQTGLYNEQFF. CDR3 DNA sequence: TGCAGCGTACAGACAGGGTTGTACAATGAGCAGTTCTTC.

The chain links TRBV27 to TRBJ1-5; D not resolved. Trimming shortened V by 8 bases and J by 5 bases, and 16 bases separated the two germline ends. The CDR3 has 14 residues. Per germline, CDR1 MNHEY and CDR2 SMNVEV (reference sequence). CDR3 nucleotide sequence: TGTGCCAGCGGGGTGCTGGCTCACCATCAGCCCCAGCATTTT. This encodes CASGVLAHHQPQHF.

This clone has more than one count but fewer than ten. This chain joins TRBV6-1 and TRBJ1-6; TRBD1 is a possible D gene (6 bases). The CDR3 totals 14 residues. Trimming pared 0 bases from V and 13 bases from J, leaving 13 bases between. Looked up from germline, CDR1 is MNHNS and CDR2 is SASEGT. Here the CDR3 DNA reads TGTGCCAGCAGTGAAGCAGGGCGGGACACTCCCCTCCACTTT. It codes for CASSEAGRDTPLHF.

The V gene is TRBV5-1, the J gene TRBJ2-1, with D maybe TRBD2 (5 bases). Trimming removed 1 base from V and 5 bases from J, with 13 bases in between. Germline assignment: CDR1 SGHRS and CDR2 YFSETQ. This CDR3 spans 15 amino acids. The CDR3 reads CASSLSSSLNNEQFF. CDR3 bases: TGCGCCAGCAGCTTGTCTAGCTCTCTAAACAATGAGCAGTTCTTC. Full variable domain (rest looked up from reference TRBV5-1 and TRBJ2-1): KAGVTQTPRYLIKTRGQQVTLSCSPISGHRSVSWYQQTPGQGLQFLFEYFSETQRNKGNFPGRFSGRQFSNSRSEMNVSTLELGDSALYLCASSLSSSLNNEQFFGPGTRLTVL.

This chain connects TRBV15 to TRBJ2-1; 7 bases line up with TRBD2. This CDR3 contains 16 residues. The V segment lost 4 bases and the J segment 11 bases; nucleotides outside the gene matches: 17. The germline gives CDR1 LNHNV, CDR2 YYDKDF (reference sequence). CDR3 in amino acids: CATSKDMRSAGGKQFF. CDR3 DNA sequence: TGTGCCACCAGCAAGGATATGAGAAGCGCCGGGGGGAAGCAGTTCTTC. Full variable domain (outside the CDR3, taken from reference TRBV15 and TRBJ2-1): DAMVIQNPRYQVTQFGKPVTLSCSQTLNHNVMYWYQQKSSQAPKLLFHYYDKDFNNEADTPDNFQSRRPNTSFCFLDIRSPGLGDTAMYLCATSKDMRSAGGKQFFGPGTRLTVL.

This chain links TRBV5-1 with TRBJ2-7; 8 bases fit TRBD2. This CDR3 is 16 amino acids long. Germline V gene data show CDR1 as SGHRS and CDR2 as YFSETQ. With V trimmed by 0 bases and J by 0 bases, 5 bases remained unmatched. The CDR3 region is CASSLVSSGSSYEQYF. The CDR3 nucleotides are TGCGCCAGCAGCTTGGTATCCAGCGGGAGCTCCTACGAGCAGTACTTC.

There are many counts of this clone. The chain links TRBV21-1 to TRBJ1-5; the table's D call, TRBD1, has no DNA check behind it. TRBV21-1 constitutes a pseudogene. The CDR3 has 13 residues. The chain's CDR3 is CASMRQGYQPQHF. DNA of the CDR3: TGTGCCAGCATGAGACAGGGATATCAGCCCCAGCATTTT.

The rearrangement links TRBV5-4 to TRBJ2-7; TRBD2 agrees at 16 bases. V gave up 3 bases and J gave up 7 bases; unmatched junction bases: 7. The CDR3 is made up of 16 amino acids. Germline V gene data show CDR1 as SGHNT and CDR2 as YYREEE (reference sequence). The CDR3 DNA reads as TGTGCCAGCAGCTCGGGACTAGCGGGAGGGCCTGCTGAGCAGTACTTC. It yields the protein CASSSGLAGGPAEQYF.

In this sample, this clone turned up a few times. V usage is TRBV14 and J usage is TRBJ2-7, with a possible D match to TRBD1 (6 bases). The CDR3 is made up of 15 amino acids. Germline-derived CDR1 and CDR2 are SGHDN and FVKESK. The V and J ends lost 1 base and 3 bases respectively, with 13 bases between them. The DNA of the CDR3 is TGTGCCAGCAGCCAAGTGGGGACACAATTCTACGAGCAGTACTTC. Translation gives CASSQVGTQFYEQYF.